Sequencing of this T cell receptor (beta chain) was carried out in a study of neurological immune-mediated disorders. General study findings and limits: A possible signature appeared as one related-CDR3 cluster, in which phylogenetic grouping placed the repertoires of 18 of 34 multiple sclerosis patients.

Losses at the gene ends were 3 bases for V and 8 bases for J; bases not matched to a gene: 7. CDR3 length: 15 residues. The V gene's germline CDR1 is MGHRA and CDR2 YSYEKL. TCRdb re-called the 5' RACE reads with MiXCR, one entry per CDR3 protein. This table holds about 65,000 distinct CDR3 sequences, around 4% found once. This clonotype was counted at least ten times. Its target is not known. The sequence was collected from a man in his fifties with multiple sclerosis. This chain joins TRBV4-1 and TRBJ1-4; 9 nucleotides line up with TRBD1. The source material was PBMCs. Here the CDR3 reads CASSQGDRVGEKLFF. DNA for the CDR3: TGCGCCAGCAGCCAGGGGGACAGGGTGGGGGAAAAACTGTTTTTT.